A single count supports the clone carrying this T cell receptor (beta chain). Time point given: patch test 1, 2 weeks after DPC sensitization. The treatment: therapeutic diphenylcyclopropenone sensitization with weekly scalp DPC. RNA extraction used unfractionated whole blood as the source of total RNA. This sample stems from a study of human T cells and chemical hapten exposure. Across the whole study: Patients, chiefly female, had alopecia areata, totalis or universalis.

Using its own MiXCR run on the RACE reads, TCRdb lists one record per CDR3 protein. The data show some 77,000 distinct CDR3 sequences, about a tenth seen once. Germline lookup yields CDR1 DFQATT and CDR2 SNEGSKA (reference sequence). The V segment lost 1 base and the J segment 7 bases; nucleotides outside the gene matches: 7. The CDR3 loop spans 14 amino acids. The sequence derives from a woman aged 50 to 65 with alopecia areata. Some clones in this sample may be carry-over from other donors' samples. Sequences were derived from whole blood, sampled in connection with sensitization to the hapten diphenylcyclopropenone (DPC). The chain carries TRBV20-1 and TRBJ2-7, with TRBD2 matching over 10 bases. The CDR3 DNA reads as TGCAGTGCTAGAGCGGGACTAGCGACAGGGGAGCAGTACTTC. It is translated as CSARAGLATGEQYF.